This T cell receptor beta chain was retrieved from a study of cytomegalovirus exposure and HLA in healthy donors. Study results and caveats: Most CMV-associated TCR beta chains were later found to appear HLA-restricted. HLA alleles showed associations with 15,000 to 20,000 TCR beta sequences in a later analysis, at a 0.05 false discovery rate.

As regards this clone: Antigen specificity is unknown.

A multiplex PCR was run with 60 Vbeta primers and 13 Jbeta primers. This table comes from immunoSEQ multiplex PCR, and its TCRdb copy is limited to in-frame clones, with some not included. The repertoire holds some 120,000 clones, with roughly 82% as singletons. Germline lookup yields CDR1 SGHDT and CDR2 YYEEEE. V was shortened by 0 bases and J by 1 base, with 9 bases between the two germline ends. The CDR3 runs 15 residues. This receptor was obtained from a woman in her thirties or forties in good health and CMV-seropositive. The sequenced material came from PBMCs. The rearrangement links TRBV5-6 to TRBJ2-3; possibly TRBD2 for D (5 bases). The CDR3 is CASSLGFGGTDTQYF. The CDR3 nucleotides read TGTGCCAGCAGCTTGGGGTTCGGGGGCACAGATACGCAGTATTTT. Variable domain in full (rest from reference TRBV5-6 and TRBJ2-3): DAGVTQSPTHLIKTRGQQVTLRCSPKSGHDTVSWYQQALGQGPQFIFQYYEEEERQRGNFPDRFSGHQFPNYSSELNVNALLLGDSALYLCASSLGFGGTDTQYFGPGTRLTVL.